Described below is a single T cell receptor (beta chain) sequence and its context. The antigen is unknown. The germline V and J ends were trimmed by 4 bases and 4 bases, with 16 bases remaining between them. Germline V gene data show CDR1 as SEHNR and CDR2 as FQNEAQ (reference sequence). CDR3 length equals 15 residues. This record comes from a study of OX40 agonist ivuxolimab in advanced cancers. Background on the study: The study treated patients with ivuxolimab, an agonistic anti-OX40 (CD134) antibody.

Findings and limits, study-wide: Dosing at 0.1 to 3.0 mg/kg was accompanied by clonal expansion of CD4+ and CD8+ blood T cells by week 6. Compared with others, partial responders at 0.1-3.0 mg/kg displayed clonal expansion among the lowest.

The table came from immunoSEQ multiplex PCR; TCRdb's copy has only in-frame clones and leaves some out. The sample lists approximately 63,000 clones; 85% to 90% were seen once. Baseline, cycle 4 day 1, and cycle 7 day 1 were the blood sampling points. The origin of this receptor is an adult with an advanced solid tumor such as melanoma, head and neck, liver or kidney cancer. The sequenced sample was CD4+ or CD8+ T cells sorted from blood, obtained in a trial of the OX40 agonist ivuxolimab. This chain links TRBV7-9 with TRBJ1-1, with D unclear. The CDR3 spells CASSSLPLEGTEAFF. The CDR3 bases are TGTGCCAGCAGCTCCCTGCCGCTGGAGGGCACTGAAGCTTTCTTT.